This T cell receptor (beta chain) was retrieved from a study of T cell responses to AZD1222 COVID-19 vaccine. Study as a whole: Samples with a second dose at about 4 or about 12 weeks were pooled together. Whole-study results and caveats: CD4 TCRs covered the whole spike, strongest at regions 160-218 and 743-854. Baseline seropositivity characterized only six or seven AZD1222 recipients. Close to half of all spike-specific TCRs reportedly target regions of the variants that are unmutated.

About this clone: Its antigen is not identified.

Assay: immunoSEQ multiplex PCR; the TCRdb copy retains only in-frame clones and omits some. This table has over 90,000 clones, 90% to 95% appearing once. The source material was peripheral blood, sampled on day 0 of AZD1222 vaccination. The clonotype comes from an adult in good health.

CDR3 nucleotides: TGTGCCAGCAACGGTCCCCTCAGTCCACTTTCCGGCTACACCTTC. Its protein is CASNGPLSPLSGYTF. This chain links TRBV28 with TRBJ1-2, with unresolved D. The CDR3 has 15 amino acids. Deletions cut 7 bases from V and 8 bases from J, with 23 bases between. Germline V gene sequence: CDR1 MDHEN, CDR2 SYDVKM.